These 8 T cell receptor beta chains share one sample of origin, sequenced in a study of pediatric ulcerative colitis. The repertoire was sequenced with immunoSEQ multiplex PCR; TCRdb's copy has only in-frame clones and lacks some. This table has around 64,000 clones, 70% to 85% appearing once. The sequenced material came from blood. The receptors come from a boy between 10 and 17 years old with moderate ulcerative colitis.

The count of this clone is one. J is TRBJ1-1 and V is TRBV30; D call uncertain. From germline, CDR1 is GTSNPN and CDR2 SVGIG (reference sequence). The V end was cut by 1 base, the J end by 4 bases, with 13 bases between. The CDR3 covers 14 residues. The CDR3 loop reads CAWSDGLGSTEAFF. The CDR3 DNA reads as TGTGCCTGGAGTGACGGGCTGGGCAGCACTGAAGCTTTCTTT.

This chain joins TRBV25-1 and TRBJ1-6; D gene uncertain. Trimming took off 4 bases at V and 9 bases at J, with 7 bases between the two ends. CDR1 MGHDK and CDR2 SYGVNS come from the germline V gene. This CDR3 spans 12 amino acids. This chain's CDR3 is CASSGGISPLHF. The CDR3 DNA follows: TGTGCCAGCAGTGGTGGAATTTCACCCCTCCACTTT.

The chain links TRBV6-5 to TRBJ1-5, with 9 bases matching TRBD1. Trimming took 4 bases from V and 5 from J; bases not matched to a gene: 6. The CDR3 contains 15 residues. Looked up from germline, CDR1 is MNHEY and CDR2 is SVGAGI. The chain's CDR3 is CASSSDRGRDQPQHF. The CDR3 DNA reads TGTGCCAGCAGTTCGGACAGGGGCAGGGATCAGCCCCAGCATTTT.

The chain has TRBV6-5 and TRBJ1-1; 7 bases align to TRBD1. The germline V gene has CDR1 MNHEY and CDR2 SVGAGI. V lost 5 bases to trimming and J lost 3 bases; unmatched junction nucleotides: 6. The CDR3 covers 14 residues. In DNA, the CDR3 is TGTGCCAGCAGTAAATGGACAGGCGACACTGAAGCTTTCTTT. Its protein is CASSKWTGDTEAFF.

The rearrangement uses TRBV9 and TRBJ1-4, with 10 bases matching TRBD1. Trimming cost V 3 bases and J 10 bases; bases outside gene matches: 12. The CDR3 is 16 residues long. Germline loops: CDR1 SGDLS, CDR2 YYNGEE. The CDR3 coding sequence is TGTGCCAGCAGCGCCGGGACAGGGGATTACCTTAGAAAACTGTTTTTT. Amino acids: CASSAGTGDYLRKLFF.

The chain uses TRBV21-1 and TRBJ2-3; TRBD2, as called in the table, went unchecked against the DNA. TRBV21-1 is a known pseudogene. The CDR3 has 16 residues. CDR3 region: CASSKHEREVGDTQYF. The CDR3 coding sequence is TGTGCCAGCAGCAAACATGAGCGGGAGGTTGGAGATACGCAGTATTTT.

The chain uses TRBV29-1 and TRBJ1-3; 7 bases line up with TRBD1. Germline values: CDR1 SQVTM, CDR2 ANQGSEA. The CDR3 spans 13 residues. V gave up 6 bases and J gave up 7 bases; unmatched junction bases: 9. CDR3 amino acids: CSVAPGQRNTIYF. CDR3 nucleotides: TGCAGCGTGGCCCCGGGACAGAGGAACACCATATATTTT.

The CDR3, as DNA: TGCAGTGTTTACGACACTGAAGCTTTCTTT. Protein sequence: CSVYDTEAFF. The rearrangement links TRBV20-1 to TRBJ1-1, with no clear D. Between the trimmed V and J ends, which lost 7 bases and 3 bases, there was a span of 6 bases. The CDR3 spans 10 residues. CDR1 and CDR2 from the germline V gene are DFQATT and SNEGSKA (reference sequence).